These T cell receptor beta chains were read from a single sample in a study of blood T cell repertoires in COVID-19. TCRdb's copy holds only in-frame clones and misses some; the assay was immunoSEQ multiplex PCR. The sample consists of 80,000 to 95,000 clones, about 85% of them appearing once. The sequenced sample was peripheral blood. These receptors all stem from a woman in her 50s with active or convalescent COVID-19. CDR3s include the opening cysteine and the closing phenylalanine or tryptophan. D genes are given only for firm matches. The size of a clone is reported for some rows only, either as once, few or many, or as a class for expanded clones.

TRBD1	TRBV27	few	TRBJ1-2	CASQRTGGSYYGYTF	TGTGCCAGCCAGCGGACAGGGGGCTCTTATTATGGCTACACCTTC
.	TRBV19	.	TRBJ1-6	CASSPQSYNSPLHF	TGTGCCAGTAGCCCCCAGTCCTATAATTCACCCCTCCACTTT
.	TRBV4-3	.	TRBJ1-4	CASSQEQGRKLFF	TGCGCCAGCAGCCAAGAGCAGGGGCGGAAACTGTTTTTT
TRBD1	TRBV7-8	once	TRBJ1-1	CASSLPYRGLSEAFF	TGTGCCAGCAGCTTACCTTACAGGGGATTGTCTGAAGCTTTCTTT
.	TRBV6-2/TRBV6-3	.	TRBJ2-3	CASSYPRGGPGKDTQYF	TGTGCCAGCAGTTACCCAAGGGGGGGCCCCGGGAAAGATACGCAGTATTTT
.	TRBV9	once	TRBJ1-1	CASKATPANTEAFF	TGTGCCAGCAAGGCGACTCCTGCTAACACTGAAGCTTTCTTT
.	TRBV13	.	TRBJ2-7	CASSSDSPEQYF	TGTGCCAGCAGCTCGGACAGTCCAGAGCAGTACTTC
TRBD2	TRBV24-1	.	TRBJ2-2	CATSATSGGARELFF	TGTGCCACCAGTGCGACTAGCGGGGGGGCGAGGGAGCTGTTTTTT
.	TRBV9	.	TRBJ2-1	CASSVEGFVRANEQFF	TGTGCCAGCAGCGTAGAAGGGTTTGTCAGGGCCAATGAGCAGTTCTTC
TRBD1	TRBV18	.	TRBJ1-2	CASSHDRDRGYTF	TGTGCCAGCTCTCACGACAGGGACCGGGGCTACACCTTC
TRBD2	TRBV3-1/TRBV3-2	.	TRBJ2-5	CASGGLVQETQYF	TGTGCCAGCGGTGGACTAGTCCAAGAGACCCAGTACTTC
.	TRBV23-1	.	TRBJ1-6	CASPSRSPLHF	TGCGCCAGCCCCTCCAGATCACCCCTCCACTTT
.	TRBV7-9	.	TRBJ2-2	CASSSGNGELFF	TGTGCCAGCAGCTCGGGAAACGGGGAGCTGTTTTTT
.	TRBV21-1	.	TRBJ1-4	CASSKAAGPDGEKLFF	TGTGCCAGCAGCAAAGCGGCGGGGCCGGACGGTGAAAAACTGTTTTTT
TRBD2	TRBV2	once	TRBJ2-3	CASSERGGTDTQYF	TGTGCCAGCAGTGAACGGGGGGGAACAGATACGCAGTATTTT
TRBD1	TRBV5-6	.	TRBJ2-3	CASRETGTGGADTQYF	TGTGCCAGCAGAGAAACCGGGACAGGGGGCGCAGATACGCAGTATTTT
.	TRBV6-5	.	TRBJ2-2	CASSQFTGELFF	TGTGCCAGCAGTCAGTTCACCGGGGAGCTGTTTTTT
TRBD2	TRBV11-2	.	TRBJ2-3	CASSLVAGGLADTQYF	TGTGCCAGCAGCTTAGTGGCGGGGGGGCTCGCAGATACGCAGTATTTT
.	TRBV27	.	TRBJ1-1	CASSSWGLRTEAFF	TGTGCCAGCAGTTCATGGGGCTTGAGGACTGAAGCTTTCTTT
.	TRBV29-1	few	TRBJ1-5	CSVSDGQFNQPQHF	TGCAGCGTTTCGGACGGACAATTCAATCAGCCCCAGCATTTT
.	TRBV3-1/TRBV3-2	once	TRBJ2-7	CASSDSSYEQYF	TGTGCCAGCAGCGACAGCTCCTACGAGCAGTACTTC
.	TRBV30	.	TRBJ2-3	CAWSSLRGTDTQYF	TGTGCCTGGAGTTCATTGCGAGGCACAGATACGCAGTATTTT
.	TRBV7-2	.	TRBJ2-7	CASSPVGGRLTNYEQYF	TGTGCCAGCAGCCCGGTAGGAGGCCGCCTAACTAACTACGAGCAGTACTTC
.	TRBV6-5	.	TRBJ2-3	CASSYGGGGTDTQYF	TGTGCCAGCAGTTACGGGGGCGGGGGAACAGATACGCAGTATTTT
TRBD1	TRBV9	.	TRBJ1-6	CASSVRDREGSPLHF	TGTGCCAGCAGCGTTCGGGACAGGGAGGGTTCACCCCTCCACTTT
.	TRBV5-4	.	TRBJ1-2	CASSLAGAGGGYGYTF	TGTGCCAGCAGCTTGGCGGGAGCGGGGGGAGGCTATGGCTACACCTTC
.	TRBV4-3	.	TRBJ2-3	CASSQNAASGASTDTQYF	TGCGCCAGCAGCCAAAACGCCGCCAGCGGAGCTAGCACAGATACGCAGTATTTT
.	TRBV30	.	TRBJ1-1	CAWTGYLNTEAFF	TGTGCCTGGACAGGGTATCTGAACACTGAAGCTTTCTTT
TRBD1	TRBV5-1	once	TRBJ1-1	CASSSGTANTEAFF	TGCGCCAGCAGCTCCGGGACAGCGAACACTGAAGCTTTCTTT
TRBD1	TRBV4-1	once	TRBJ2-6	CASSQERDRVVPGANVLTF	TGCGCCAGCAGCCAAGAAAGAGACAGGGTGGTGCCTGGGGCCAACGTCCTGACTTTC
.	TRBV14	.	TRBJ1-3	CASSFLGTNSGNTIYF	TGTGCCAGCAGCTTTCTCGGGACTAATTCTGGAAACACCATATATTTT
.	TRBV19	once	TRBJ1-1	CASSNHRNTEAFF	TGTGCCAGTAGTAACCACAGGAACACTGAAGCTTTCTTT
.	TRBV6-2/TRBV6-3	.	TRBJ1-5	CASSYSRDSNQPQHF	TGTGCCAGCAGTTACTCGCGGGACAGCAATCAGCCCCAGCATTTT
.	TRBV4-3	.	TRBJ1-1	CASSQGAGTLTEAFF	TGCGCCAGCAGCCAAGGCGCAGGGACTCTCACTGAAGCTTTCTTT
TRBD1	TRBV19	.	TRBJ1-6	CASSDRATPLHF	TGTGCCAGTAGTGACAGGGCTACACCCCTCCACTTT
.	TRBV20-1	few	TRBJ1-1	CSASRGRNTEAFF	TGCAGTGCTAGTCGGGGAAGGAACACTGAAGCTTTCTTT
TRBD2	TRBV7-7	.	TRBJ2-3	CASSLAWRGGTDTQYF	TGTGCTAGCAGCTTAGCGTGGCGGGGGGGCACAGATACGCAGTATTTT
TRBD1	TRBV7-2	.	TRBJ2-7	CASSLDRALSYEQYF	TGTGCCAGCAGCTTGGACAGGGCACTCTCCTACGAGCAGTACTTC
TRBD1	TRBV6-5	.	TRBJ1-2	CASSYDREGGYTF	TGTGCCAGCAGTTACGACAGGGAAGGCGGCTACACCTTC
TRBD2	TRBV6-2/TRBV6-3	once	TRBJ2-1	CASSSNAGLAGTYNEQFF	TGTGCCAGCAGTTCCAATGCCGGACTAGCGGGGACCTACAATGAGCAGTTCTTC
.	TRBV19	.	TRBJ1-6	CASSIWSSYNSPLHF	TGTGCCAGTAGTATATGGAGCTCCTATAATTCACCCCTCCACTTT
.	TRBV18	once	TRBJ2-5	CASLNQETQYF	TGTGCCAGCTTAAACCAGGAGACCCAGTACTTC
.	TRBV27	.	TRBJ1-1	CASSLSIPGGTMNTEAFF	TGTGCCAGCAGTTTATCGATCCCAGGCGGGACTATGAACACTGAAGCTTTCTTT
TRBD2	TRBV3-1/TRBV3-2	.	TRBJ2-3	CASSQVWLAGATDTQYF	TGTGCCAGCAGCCAAGTTTGGTTAGCGGGGGCCACAGATACGCAGTATTTT
TRBD2	TRBV6-2/TRBV6-3	.	TRBJ2-5	CASSYELAGAETQYF	TGTGCCAGCAGTTACGAACTAGCGGGGGCGGAGACCCAGTACTTC
TRBD1	TRBV6-6	.	TRBJ1-1	CASSRPDRVLLVNTEAFF	TGTGCCAGCAGTCGCCCAGACAGGGTCCTTCTGGTGAACACTGAAGCTTTCTTT
.	TRBV19	.	TRBJ1-5	CASSTRQRYSNQPQHF	TGTGCCAGTAGTACAAGACAGCGATATAGCAATCAGCCCCAGCATTTT
.	TRBV6-2/TRBV6-3	.	TRBJ1-2	CASSSGVDRHYGYTF	TGTGCCAGCAGTTCCGGAGTAGACAGGCACTATGGCTACACCTTC
.	TRBV19	.	TRBJ1-6	CASSMDRGVSGSPLHF	TGTGCCAGTAGTATGGACAGAGGGGTCTCAGGTTCACCCCTCCACTTT